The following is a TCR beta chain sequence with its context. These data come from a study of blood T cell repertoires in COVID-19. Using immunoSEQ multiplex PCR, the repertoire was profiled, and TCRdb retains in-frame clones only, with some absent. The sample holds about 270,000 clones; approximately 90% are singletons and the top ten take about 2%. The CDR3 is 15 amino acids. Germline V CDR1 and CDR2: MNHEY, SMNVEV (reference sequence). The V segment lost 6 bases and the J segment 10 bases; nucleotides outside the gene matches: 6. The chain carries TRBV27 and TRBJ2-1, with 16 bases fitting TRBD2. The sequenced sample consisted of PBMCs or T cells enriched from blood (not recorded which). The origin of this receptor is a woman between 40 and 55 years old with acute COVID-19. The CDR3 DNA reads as TGTGCCAGCAGGGGACTAGCGGGGGGGCCAGGGGAGCAGTTCTTC. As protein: CASRGLAGGPGEQFF.